Following are 9 T cell receptor beta chains from one sample sequenced in a study of patients and donors after allogeneic stem cell transplantation. Each CDR3 protein gets one entry after TCRdb re-called the RT-PCR reads with MiXCR. In the table there are about 90,000 distinct CDR3 sequences, 40% to 60% of which are singletons. Specimen: blood, either unsorted or a sorted T cell fraction (not recorded which). All receptors come from a human donor who was either an allogeneic HSCT recipient or a stem cell or donor lymphocyte infusion donor (not recorded which). It is not recorded whose cells these are; they may come from a transplant donor.

The chain recombines TRBV20-1 with TRBJ2-7; tentative D call: TRBD2 (7 bases). Trimming removed 7 bases at V and 1 base at J, with 11 bases between. The CDR3 totals 12 residues. CDR1 is DFQATT and CDR2 is SNEGSKA in the germline V gene (reference sequence). CDR3 nucleotides: TGCAGTGGTAAGGGGGGGTCCTACGAGCAGTACTTC. As protein: CSGKGGSYEQYF.

This clonotype was observed a handful of times. The chain combines TRBV5-1 with TRBJ1-1; D is possibly TRBD1 (6 bases). V was cut by 6 bases and J by 0 bases, with 12 bases left in between. From germline, CDR1 is SGHRS and CDR2 YFSETQ. CDR3 length: 14 residues. The chain's CDR3 is CASTQGFLNTEAFF. For the CDR3, the DNA is TGCGCCAGCACCCAGGGGTTCCTGAACACTGAAGCTTTCTTT.

This clonotype was recorded once. The chain is built from TRBV20-1 and TRBJ1-5; D unresolved. Per germline, CDR1 DFQATT and CDR2 SNEGSKA (reference sequence). Trimming stripped 0 bases from V and 4 bases from J, with 10 bases between. The CDR3 runs 14 residues. The DNA for the CDR3 is TGCAGTGCTAGAGATTGGTCGGCAAATCAGCCCCAGCATTTT. It translates to CSARDWSANQPQHF.

The CDR3 here is CASSLYDRRTEAFF. As DNA, the CDR3 is TGTGCCAGCAGTTTATACGACAGGCGCACTGAAGCTTTCTTT. The chain recombines TRBV12-3 or TRBV12-4 with TRBJ1-1, with D perhaps TRBD1 (6 bases). V was cut by 2 bases and J by 4 bases, with 11 bases left in between. This CDR3 contains 14 residues.

This clonotype has more than one count but fewer than ten. The CDR3 sequence: CASTYDRGINQPQHF. The CDR3 DNA follows: TGTGCCAGTACTTATGACAGGGGCATCAATCAGCCCCAGCATTTT. This chain links TRBV19 with TRBJ1-5, with 8 bases lining up with TRBD1. CDR3 size: 15 residues. V lost 7 bases to trimming and J lost 3 bases; unmatched junction nucleotides: 8. Germline CDR1 LNHDA, CDR2 SQIVND (reference sequence).

This clonotype showed up just a few times. This sequence joins TRBV4-3 and TRBJ2-2; 8 bases agree with TRBD1. Germline loops: CDR1 LGHNA, CDR2 YSLEER. The V and J ends lost 5 bases and 1 base, in that order; junction bases with no gene match: 3. The CDR3 covers 15 residues. DNA of the CDR3: TGCGCCAGCAGCTCCGGGACAGGGAACACCGGGGAGCTGTTTTTT. This encodes CASSSGTGNTGELFF.

The genes are TRBV24-1 and TRBJ1-2, with TRBD1 matching 7 bases. Looked up from germline, CDR1 is KGHDR and CDR2 is SFDVKD. Trimming cost V 4 bases and J 2 bases; bases outside gene matches: 3. The length of the CDR3 is 14 residues. CDR3 in amino acids: CATSDSGQNYGYTF. The CDR3 nucleotides are TGTGCCACCAGTGACTCGGGACAGAACTATGGCTACACCTTC.

The V call is TRBV12-3 or TRBV12-4, the J call TRBJ1-2; D is ambiguous. The CDR3 has 15 residues. The V end lost 7 bases, the J end lost 4 bases, and 19 bases lay between the germline ends. CDR3 sequence: CASTHEGGRSYGYTF. The CDR3 DNA follows: TGTGCCAGCACCCATGAGGGAGGACGGAGCTATGGCTACACCTTC.

CDR3 coding DNA: TGTGCCAGCAGTGTTGATTACGAGCAGTACTTC. It specifies CASSVDYEQYF. This chain connects TRBV12-3 or TRBV12-4 to TRBJ2-7; D is undetermined. The CDR3 is 11 amino acids. V was pared by 5 bases and J by 4 bases, with 6 bases between.